This TCR beta chain originates from a study of blood T cell repertoires in COVID-19. Background on the study: Acute and convalescent COVID-19 specimens originated in the United States, Italy and Spain.

Study members were between roughly 18 and 100 years old and lived in over 20 US regions. Cohort assignment relied on participant-reported clinical history. J gave up 2 bases and V 0 bases, and 2 bases lay outside the gene matches. CDR3 size: 14 residues. CDR1 and CDR2 from the germline V gene are GTSNPN and SVGIG (reference sequence). Only in-frame clones appear in the TCRdb table, and some are missing; sequencing was by immunoSEQ multiplex PCR. The data hold about 200,000 clones, with 80% to 90% observed a single time. The chain links TRBV30 to TRBJ2-7; 9 nucleotides agree with TRBD1. The sequence came from a man aged 25-40 years who had recovered from COVID-19. The sequenced sample consisted of PBMCs or T cells enriched from blood (not recorded which). The CDR3 coding sequence is TGTGCCTGGAGTGTTGGGACAGGGCCCTACGAGCAGTACTTC. This translates into CAWSVGTGPYEQYF.